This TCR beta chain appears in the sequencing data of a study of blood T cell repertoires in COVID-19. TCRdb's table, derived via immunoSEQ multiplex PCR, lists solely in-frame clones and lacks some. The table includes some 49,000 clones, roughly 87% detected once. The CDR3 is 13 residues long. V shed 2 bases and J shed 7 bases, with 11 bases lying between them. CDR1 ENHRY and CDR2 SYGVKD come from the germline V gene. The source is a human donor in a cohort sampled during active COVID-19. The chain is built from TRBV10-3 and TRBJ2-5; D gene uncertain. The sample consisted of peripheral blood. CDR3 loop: CAISEVAPGTQYF. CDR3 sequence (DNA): TGTGCCATCAGTGAGGTGGCTCCAGGGACCCAGTACTTC.